The clone carrying this TCR beta chain was counted once. What it binds is unknown. The data are from a study of cytomegalovirus exposure and HLA in healthy donors. Primers included in the PCR were 60 Vbeta and 13 Jbeta primers. The protocol was immunoSEQ multiplex PCR, while the TCRdb copy is restricted to in-frame clones and leaves out a portion. The data contain 95,000 to 100,000 clones, 60% to 75% of them singletons. Whole-study results and caveats: The listing of 150 to 200 TCR beta chains classed them as cytomegalovirus-associated. As immune exposure information, only CMV serostatus was available. Apparent HLA restriction characterized most CMV-associated TCR beta chains in a later analysis. Relative to the roughly 700-donor mean, N-insertions were reportedly fewer in an Asian-associated ancestry cluster in a later analysis.

The CDR3 length is 17 residues. The germline V gene encodes CDR1 SGDLS and CDR2 YYNGEE. Trimming took off 0 bases at V and 5 bases at J, with 20 bases between the two ends. This receptor was identified in a man aged 50-60 years in good health and CMV-seronegative. The chain carries TRBV9 and TRBJ2-5; a possible D gene is TRBD2 (6 bases). The sequenced material came from PBMCs. Here the CDR3 DNA reads TGTGCCAGCAGCGTAGCAGGCCCCGGGGGAGGAGGGGAGACCCAGTACTTC. Protein: CASSVAGPGGGGETQYF.